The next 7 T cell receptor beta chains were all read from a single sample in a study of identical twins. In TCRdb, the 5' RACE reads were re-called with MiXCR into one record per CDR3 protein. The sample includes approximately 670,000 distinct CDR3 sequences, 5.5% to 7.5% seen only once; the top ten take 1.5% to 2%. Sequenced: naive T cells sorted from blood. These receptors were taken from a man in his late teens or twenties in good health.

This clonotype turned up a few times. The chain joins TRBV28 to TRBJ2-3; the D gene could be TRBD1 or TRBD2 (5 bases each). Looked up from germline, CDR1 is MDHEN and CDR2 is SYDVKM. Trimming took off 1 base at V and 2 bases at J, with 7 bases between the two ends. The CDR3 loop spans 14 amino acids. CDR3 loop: CASSLYGATDTQYF. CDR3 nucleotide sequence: TGTGCCAGCAGTTTATACGGGGCCACAGATACGCAGTATTTT.

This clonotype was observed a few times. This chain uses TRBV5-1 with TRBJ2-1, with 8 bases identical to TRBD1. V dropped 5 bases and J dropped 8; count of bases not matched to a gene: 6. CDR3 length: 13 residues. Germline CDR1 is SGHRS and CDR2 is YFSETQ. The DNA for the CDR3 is TGCGCCAGCAGTCCGGGACAGGACGATGAGCAGTTCTTC. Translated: CASSPGQDDEQFF. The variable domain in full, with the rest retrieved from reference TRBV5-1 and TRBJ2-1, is KAGVTQTPRYLIKTRGQQVTLSCSPISGHRSVSWYQQTPGQGLQFLFEYFSETQRNKGNFPGRFSGRQFSNSRSEMNVSTLELGDSALYLCASSPGQDDEQFFGPGTRLTVL.

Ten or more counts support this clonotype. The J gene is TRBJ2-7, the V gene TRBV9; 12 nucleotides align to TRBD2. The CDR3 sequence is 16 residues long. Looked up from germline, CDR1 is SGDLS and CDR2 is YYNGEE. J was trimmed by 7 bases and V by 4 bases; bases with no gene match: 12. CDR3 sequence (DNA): TGTGCCAGCAGCCCCTCCCCGCTAGCGGGAGGGCGTGAGCAGTACTTC. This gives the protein CASSPSPLAGGREQYF.

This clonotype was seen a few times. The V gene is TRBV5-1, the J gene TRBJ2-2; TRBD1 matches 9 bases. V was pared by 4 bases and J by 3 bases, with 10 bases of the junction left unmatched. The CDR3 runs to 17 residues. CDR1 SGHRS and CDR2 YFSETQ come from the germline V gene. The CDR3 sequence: CASSHSADRGYTGELFF. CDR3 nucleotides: TGCGCCAGCAGCCACTCAGCCGACAGGGGGTACACCGGGGAGCTGTTTTTT.

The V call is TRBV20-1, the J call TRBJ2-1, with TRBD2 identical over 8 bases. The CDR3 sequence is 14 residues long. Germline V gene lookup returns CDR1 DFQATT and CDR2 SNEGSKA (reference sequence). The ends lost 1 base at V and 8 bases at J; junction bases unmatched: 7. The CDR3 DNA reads TGCAGTGCTAGAGCGGGAGGGCCCTCCGATGAGCAGTTCTTC. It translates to CSARAGGPSDEQFF.

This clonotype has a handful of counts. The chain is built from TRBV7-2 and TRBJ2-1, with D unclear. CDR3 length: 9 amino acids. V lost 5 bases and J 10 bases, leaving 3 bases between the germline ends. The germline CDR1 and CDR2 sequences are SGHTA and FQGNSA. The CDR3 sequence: CASSAEQFF. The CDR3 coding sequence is TGTGCCAGCAGCGCGGAGCAGTTCTTC.

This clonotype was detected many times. The CDR3 nucleotides read TGTGCCAGCGGACCCGACAGGGCAGTCGGATTGACCGGGGAGCTGTTTTTT. Protein sequence: CASGPDRAVGLTGELFF. The J gene is TRBJ2-2, the V gene TRBV7-9; 7 positions agree with TRBD1. Germline CDR1 is SEHNR and CDR2 is FQNEAQ (reference sequence). The CDR3 covers 17 residues. Trimming took 8 bases from V and 5 from J; bases not matched to a gene: 17. Full variable domain (outside the CDR3, taken from reference TRBV7-9 and TRBJ2-2): DTGVSQNPRHKITKRGQNVTFRCDPISEHNRLYWYRQTLGQGPEFLTYFQNEAQLEKSRLLSDRFSAERPKGSFSTLEIQRTEQGDSAMYLCASGPDRAVGLTGELFFGEGSRLTVL.